This entry is about one T cell receptor beta chain. Germline V lookup: CDR1 GTSNPN, CDR2 SVGIG (reference sequence). The CDR3 is 11 residues long. V gave up 1 base and J gave up 13 bases, with 14 bases separating them. Generated by immunoSEQ multiplex PCR, the TCRdb table keeps only in-frame clones and is missing some. The profile shows fewer than 85,000 clones, 88% of them singletons. Time point defined: peripheral blood 6 weeks after treatment start. The record originates from a study of PD-L1 blockade in urothelial cancer. Study summary: Male sex and bladder-origin urothelial cancer were recorded for about 90% of the roughly 30 patients.

Sample: PBMCs, taken around atezolizumab (anti-PD-L1) treatment. The clonotype originates from a man aged 60-69 years with urothelial cancer. J is TRBJ2-7 and V is TRBV30; D is perhaps TRBD2 (5 bases). The CDR3 protein is CAWSGGGSYYF. The CDR3 DNA is TGTGCCTGGAGTGGGGGTGGGAGTTATTACTTC.